A single TCR beta chain is shown here with its context. Its antigen is undetermined. It was cDNA, reverse transcribed from extracted RNA, that served as the sequencing template. The method was immunoSEQ multiplex PCR; TCRdb's version includes in-frame clones alone and lacks a portion of them. The sample yields about 150,000 clones, 55% seen once. The sample originates from a study of CD8+ T cells in alopecia areata. General study results and limits: It was less clear whether patients shared TCRs than it was in mice, possibly because of HLA. Greater clonality was observed in lesional scalp samples, especially alopecia totalis/universalis, versus normal scalp. Resident alphabeta T cells of normal skin are also sequenced in scalp samples.

Germline V CDR1 and CDR2: SQVTM, ANQGSEA. CDR3 size: 14 residues. V lost 4 bases and J 4 bases, leaving 14 bases between the germline ends. The rearrangement links TRBV29-1 to TRBJ1-5, with unresolved D. The sequenced sample was CD4+ T cells sorted from blood. This TCR was recovered from a human donor in good health. The CDR3 loop reads CSVVPGKGNQPQHF. In nucleotides, the CDR3 is TGCAGCGTTGTCCCCGGGAAGGGTAATCAGCCCCAGCATTTT.